A selection of T cell receptor beta chains follows, all from one sample in a study of vaccination and CD4 T cells after COVID-19. The antigens these receptors bind are not known. Using its own MiXCR run on the PCR reads, TCRdb lists one record per CDR3 protein. The sample has about 5,900 distinct CDR3 sequences; roughly 36% are singletons. The material sequenced was CD4+ T cells from blood, cultured in vitro. All receptors derive from a human donor in good health. Both conserved end residues are part of each CDR3. Fields, in order: J gene, V gene, CDR3 protein.

j_gene: TRBJ2-2
v_gene: TRBV5-8
CDR3aa: CASSPWTGEAGELFF

j_gene: TRBJ2-1
v_gene: TRBV10-3
CDR3aa: CAIGTGGSYNEQFF

j_gene: TRBJ2-7
v_gene: TRBV20-1
CDR3aa: CSARDFLAGESYEQYF

j_gene: TRBJ1-2
v_gene: TRBV6-1
CDR3aa: CASRVEGGYTF

j_gene: TRBJ2-5
v_gene: TRBV19
CDR3aa: CASSQGRSQYF

j_gene: TRBJ2-1
v_gene: TRBV24-1
CDR3aa: CATFLAANNEQFF

j_gene: TRBJ1-6
v_gene: TRBV7-3
CDR3aa: CASSPEGKSPLHF

j_gene: TRBJ1-5
v_gene: TRBV6-1
CDR3aa: CAIGRVFQSNQPQHF

j_gene: TRBJ2-1
v_gene: TRBV20-1
CDR3aa: CSARRTSGDEFF

j_gene: TRBJ1-3
v_gene: TRBV7-8
CDR3aa: CASSLIDSSGNTIYF

j_gene: TRBJ2-2
v_gene: TRBV7-3
CDR3aa: CASSLGTGELFF

j_gene: TRBJ2-7
v_gene: TRBV11-2
CDR3aa: CASSRDRAYEQYF

j_gene: TRBJ1-5
v_gene: TRBV5-1
CDR3aa: CASSPQPGGGQPQHF

j_gene: TRBJ2-5
v_gene: TRBV20-1
CDR3aa: CSAKAGGLGETQYF

j_gene: TRBJ1-5
v_gene: TRBV12-5
CDR3aa: CASGFSGLGGQPQHF

j_gene: TRBJ1-2
v_gene: TRBV6-1
CDR3aa: CASSPADMNYGYTF

j_gene: TRBJ1-3
v_gene: TRBV19
CDR3aa: CASSTYRGAGNTIYF

j_gene: TRBJ1-1
v_gene: TRBV18
CDR3aa: CASSPGDTQNTEAFF

j_gene: TRBJ2-5
v_gene: TRBV20-1
CDR3aa: CSASHLGGETQYF

j_gene: TRBJ1-4
v_gene: TRBV6-1
CDR3aa: CASGTRTGGEKLFF

j_gene: TRBJ1-2
v_gene: TRBV20-1
CDR3aa: CSASRTGWYTF

j_gene: TRBJ2-3
v_gene: TRBV6-1
CDR3aa: CASSAVFSDTQYF

j_gene: TRBJ2-7
v_gene: TRBV12-3/TRBV12-4
CDR3aa: CASSLWIYEQYF

j_gene: TRBJ2-6
v_gene: TRBV12-3/TRBV12-4
CDR3aa: CASSLNSGSGANVLTF

j_gene: TRBJ2-3
v_gene: TRBV5-4
CDR3aa: CASSFGADTQYF

j_gene: TRBJ1-1
v_gene: TRBV27
CDR3aa: CASSSLGSEAFF

j_gene: TRBJ1-1
v_gene: TRBV18
CDR3aa: CASSPLAGAMNTEAFF

j_gene: TRBJ2-3
v_gene: TRBV21-1
CDR3aa: CASSIASGWSLDTQYF

j_gene: TRBJ1-1
v_gene: TRBV5-1
CDR3aa: CASSLFFGTGEHTEAFF

j_gene: TRBJ2-5
v_gene: TRBV20-1
CDR3aa: CSARDRRVRTKETQYF

j_gene: TRBJ1-5
v_gene: TRBV6-1
CDR3aa: CASSVQTGEQPQHF

j_gene: TRBJ1-6
v_gene: TRBV12-3/TRBV12-4
CDR3aa: CASSFVVFGGPLHF

j_gene: TRBJ2-7
v_gene: TRBV6-1
CDR3aa: CASSRGGGYEQYF

j_gene: TRBJ2-7
v_gene: TRBV12-3/TRBV12-4
CDR3aa: CASSLAQGGKQYF

j_gene: TRBJ1-5
v_gene: TRBV6-1
CDR3aa: CASSVLDRNQPQHF

j_gene: TRBJ1-2
v_gene: TRBV6-1
CDR3aa: CASTTTPGSGYGYTF

j_gene: TRBJ1-2
v_gene: TRBV7-3
CDR3aa: CASSPSGGRYGYTF

j_gene: TRBJ1-5
v_gene: TRBV5-8
CDR3aa: CASSLAFGYSNQPQHF

j_gene: TRBJ2-1
v_gene: TRBV9
CDR3aa: CASSADTGAEYNEQFF

j_gene: TRBJ2-7
v_gene: TRBV4-1
CDR3aa: CASSQEGPPYEQYF

j_gene: TRBJ1-2
v_gene: TRBV5-6
CDR3aa: CASSAPGALIEGGYTF